This is a list of T cell receptor beta chains from one sample in a study of sequential checkpoint blockade in melanoma. Clones were read by immunoSEQ multiplex PCR, and TCRdb kept only the in-frame ones, dropping some. The repertoire holds under 500 clones, 26% seen once, with more than 6% in the top ten. The material was tumor tissue (inferred from file names), obtained from a patient given nivolumab and ipilimumab in sequence. These receptors all stem from a human donor with melanoma. Both conserved end residues are part of each CDR3. The D gene is left open where the match is weak. Size values are once, few and many counts, or a class for expanded clones, and some rows have none.

>.|TRBV28|TRBJ2-3|.
TGTGCCAGCAGTTTAAGTAGTGGGGGGCAGACAGATACGCAGTATTTT
CASSLSSGGQTDTQYF
>.|TRBV6-1|TRBJ2-2|.
TGTGCCAGCAGTGAAGGGAGGGGTACTCGGGACGGGGAGCTGTTTTTT
CASSEGRGTRDGELFF
>medium-sized|TRBV11-3|TRBJ2-7|TRBD1
TGTGCCAGCAGCCCGGGGACAGGGGCGCACAGGGAGCAGTACTTC
CASSPGTGAHREQYF
>few|TRBV6-8|TRBJ2-2|TRBD1
TGTGCCATCAGCTCCGGGACAGGGTTAACCGGGGAGCTGTTTTTT
CAISSGTGLTGELFF
>few|TRBV6-8|TRBJ1-2|.
TGTGCCAGCAGCCCGGGAGCGCCGGATGGCTACACCTTC
CASSPGAPDGYTF
>.|TRBV14|TRBJ1-3|.
TGTGCCAGCAGCCGGGACATCGGAAACACCATATATTTT
CASSRDIGNTIYF
>few|TRBV30|TRBJ1-5|.
TGTGCCTGGAGTTTCGGGACTGCCGGGCAGCCCCAGCATTTT
CAWSFGTAGQPQHF
>.|TRBV19|TRBJ2-1|TRBD2
TGTGCCAGTAGTACTCGGACTAGCGGGTCGAATGAGCAGTTCTTC
CASSTRTSGSNEQFF
>.|TRBV28|TRBJ1-1|.
TGTGCCAGCGGGCCGGGATGGAGGGACACTGAAGCTTTCTTT
CASGPGWRDTEAFF
>.|TRBV18|TRBJ2-1|TRBD2
TGTGCCAGCTCACTGAGCGGGAGAGACAATGAGCAGTTCTTC
CASSLSGRDNEQFF
>few|TRBV28|TRBJ2-5|TRBD1
TGTGCCAGCAGTCCCCCCCGGACAGGGAGCCAAGAGACCCAGTACTTC
CASSPPRTGSQETQYF
>.|TRBV6-7|TRBJ1-6|.
TGTGCCAGCAGTTACGATCGGGACGTTAATTCACCCCTCCACTTT
CASSYDRDVNSPLHF
>.|TRBV25-1|TRBJ2-3|.
TGTGCCAGCAGTGACCTGACAGGAAAGGATGCAGATACGCAGTATTTT
CASSDLTGKDADTQYF
>.|TRBV28|TRBJ2-2|TRBD1
TGTGCCAGCAGTCTGTACGGGACAGGGGCGGACGGGGAGCTGTTTTTT
CASSLYGTGADGELFF
>medium-sized|TRBV11-3|TRBJ2-7|.
TGTGCCAGCAGCTTAGAGGGCAGGGTCTACGAGCAGTACTTC
CASSLEGRVYEQYF
>.|TRBV28|TRBJ2-1|TRBD1
TGTGCCAGCCGTCAGGGGGCGGATGAGCAGTTCTTC
CASRQGADEQFF
>.|TRBV18|TRBJ1-5|TRBD1
TGTGCCAGCTCACTCCGGCAGGGGGGCAATCAGCCCCAGCATTTT
CASSLRQGGNQPQHF
>.|TRBV18|TRBJ2-1|.
TGTGCCAGCTCACCAGGAGGGTATGGTGAGCAGTTCTTC
CASSPGGYGEQFF
>.|TRBV30|TRBJ1-1|.
TGTGCCTGGACCGAAAGCCCAGCGAACACTGAAGCTTTCTTT
CAWTESPANTEAFF
>few|TRBV11-3|TRBJ2-7|.
TGTGCCAGCAGCTTAGGGACTGGCCCGCGGGAGCAGTACTTC
CASSLGTGPREQYF
>.|TRBV28|TRBJ1-2|.
TGTGCCAGCAGTTCACCCGGGACTCCATATGGCTACACCTTC
CASSSPGTPYGYTF
>few|TRBV4-1|TRBJ1-4|.
TGCGCCAGCAGCCTCGGACAGTTAACTAATGAAAAACTGTTTTTT
CASSLGQLTNEKLFF
>.|TRBV6-8|TRBJ2-5|TRBD1
TGTGCCAGCAGTCCGGGACAGGGGGACTTAGAGACCCAGTACTTC
CASSPGQGDLETQYF
>large|TRBV11-3|TRBJ2-2|.
TGTGCCAGCAGCAAAGTCCAGAAGAACACCGGGGAGCTGTTTTTT
CASSKVQKNTGELFF
>.|TRBV18|TRBJ2-1|TRBD2
TGTGCCAGCTCACCGCCGGGACTAGCGTCCAATGAGCAGTTCTTC
CASSPPGLASNEQFF
>.|TRBV6-8|TRBJ2-3|.
TGTGCCAGCAGTTACGGAATAGACACAGATACGCAGTATTTT
CASSYGIDTDTQYF
>few|TRBV28|TRBJ1-5|.
TGTGCCAGCAGTTTGGCGGGGGGGGGCAGGAATCAGCCCCAGCATTTT
CASSLAGGGRNQPQHF
>few|TRBV12-2|TRBJ2-5|.
TGTGCCAGTCCGACAGGGGAAACTAGGGAGACCCAGTACTTC
CASPTGETRETQYF
>.|TRBV7-6|TRBJ2-7|TRBD1
TGTGCCAGCAGCTTAGAGCCAGGGGGTTCCTACGAGCAGTACTTC
CASSLEPGGSYEQYF
>.|TRBV28|TRBJ1-5|.
TGTGCCAGCAGCCCCCCCTGGGGCGACCAGCCCCAGCATTTT
CASSPPWGDQPQHF
>.|TRBV6-1|TRBJ2-3|TRBD1
TGTGCCAGCAGTGAAGGGGACAGGGTGACAGATACGCAGTATTTT
CASSEGDRVTDTQYF
>few|TRBV28|TRBJ2-6|TRBD1
TGTGCCAGCAGCTTATACAGGGGGGAATCTGGGGCCAACGTCCTGACTTTC
CASSLYRGESGANVLTF
>.|TRBV11-3|TRBJ1-2|.
TGTGCCAGCAGCTTAGGGACAGCGAACTATGGCTACACCTTC
CASSLGTANYGYTF
>.|TRBV19|TRBJ2-3|.
TGTGCCAGTAGTATAGGGGAGGGGGCCTCCCCCGGAGCGCAGTATTTT
CASSIGEGASPGAQYF
>large|TRBV4-1|TRBJ2-3|TRBD1
TGCGCCAGCAGCCATGGACAGGGGGCGAGCACAGATACGCAGTATTTT
CASSHGQGASTDTQYF
>.|TRBV6-8|TRBJ2-2|.
TGTGCCAGCAGGGAAGACACCGGGGAGCTGTTTTTT
CASREDTGELFF
>.|TRBV18|TRBJ2-5|TRBD1
TGTGCCAGCTCCCCGATGGCAGGGGGCCTCCAAGAGACCCAGTACTTC
CASSPMAGGLQETQYF
>.|TRBV6-4|TRBJ2-7|TRBD1
TGTGCCAGCACCCAATTCGGGACAGGACACTACGAGCAGTACTTC
CASTQFGTGHYEQYF
>few|TRBV11-3|TRBJ1-2|TRBD1
TGTGCCAGCAGCTTAGTTTCAGGGGGCTTCTATGGCTACACCTTC
CASSLVSGGFYGYTF
>large|TRBV11-3|TRBJ2-5|.
TGTGCCAGCAGCTCACGGGATTGGCAAGAGACCCAGTACTTC
CASSSRDWQETQYF
>few|TRBV9|TRBJ2-2|.
TGTGCCAGCAGCGTAGGAGGGTCGGTCACCGGGGAGCTGTTTTTT
CASSVGGSVTGELFF
>.|TRBV11-3|TRBJ2-3|TRBD2
TGTGCCAGCAGCTACCAATTACGGTCGGGACTAGCGGGAGGGTATACGCAGTATTTT
CASSYQLRSGLAGGYTQYF
>large|TRBV1|TRBJ1-6|.
TGCGCCAGCAGCCAGGGGGTTTACTATAATTCACCCCTCCACTTT
CASSQGVYYNSPLHF
>large|TRBV7-5|TRBJ1-1|.
TGTGCCAGCAGCTTGCCCCACCTCAGGGGAACAGACACTGAAGCTTTCTTT
CASSLPHLRGTDTEAFF
>.|TRBV12-5|TRBJ2-7|.
TGTGCTAGTGCAGTTGCCGGGAGCCCCTACGAGCAGTACTTC
CASAVAGSPYEQYF
>.|TRBV28|TRBJ2-3|TRBD2
TGTGCCAGCTCACCACATAGCGGGAGCCCCCCAGATACGCAGTATTTT
CASSPHSGSPPDTQYF
>few|TRBV28|TRBJ2-7|TRBD2
TGTGCCAGCAGTCAGGGACTAGCGGGGCTCTACGAGCAGTACTTC
CASSQGLAGLYEQYF
>.|TRBV18|TRBJ2-7|.
TGTGCCAGCTCACGATTGTTTGACGGGGCCACCTACGAGCAGTACTTC
CASSRLFDGATYEQYF
>.|TRBV9|TRBJ1-2|.
TGTGCCAGCAGGTTCGACAGTAACTATGGCTACACCTTC
CASRFDSNYGYTF
>.|TRBV10-3|TRBJ2-3|.
TGTGCCATCAGTGAGATGGGGCCCGGGGATACGCAGTATTTT
CAISEMGPGDTQYF
>.|TRBV28|TRBJ1-2|.
TGTGCCACTGGGGCGGCACCAACGCCGGGCTACACCTTC
CATGAAPTPGYTF
>.|TRBV25-1|TRBJ2-2|TRBD1
TGTGCCAGCGGGACAGGGGACGGGGAGCTGTTTTTT
CASGTGDGELFF
>.|TRBV5-1|TRBJ1-1|.
TGCGCCAGCAGCTTTCTACAGATGAACACTGAAGCTTTCTTT
CASSFLQMNTEAFF
>few|TRBV19|TRBJ2-2|.
TGTGCCAGTAGACCGAACACCGGGGAGCTGTTTTTT
CASRPNTGELFF
>once|TRBV18|TRBJ1-6|.
TGTGCCAGCTCACCCGGGACGAGGGCACCCCTCCACTTT
CASSPGTRAPLHF
>few|TRBV25-1|TRBJ2-1|.
TGTGCCAGCAGGAGGGAGGTAATCGATGAGCAGTTCTTC
CASRREVIDEQFF
>.|TRBV18|TRBJ2-1|TRBD2
TGTGCCAGCTCACCGGGCCTAGCGGGTGACAATGAGCAGTTCTTC
CASSPGLAGDNEQFF
>large|TRBV11-3|TRBJ1-1|.
TGTGCCAGCAGCCCTGGGACGGCGAACACTGAAGCTTTCTTT
CASSPGTANTEAFF